This T cell receptor beta chain was sequenced in a study of cytomegalovirus exposure and HLA in healthy donors. The PCR used 60 Vbeta and 13 Jbeta primers. Clones were read by immunoSEQ multiplex PCR, and TCRdb kept only the in-frame ones, dropping some. Of some 170,000 clones listed, 65% to 85% were seen once; the top ten hold approximately 2.9%. The CDR3 spans 14 residues. Germline CDR1 and CDR2: ENHRY and SYGVKD. The junction had 1 base not matched to a gene; V was cut back by 2 bases and J by 11 bases. The gene calls are TRBV10-3 and TRBJ1-6, with 12 nucleotides matching TRBD1. This clonotype was obtained from a female donor in good health and CMV-seronegative. Sequencing was performed on PBMCs. CDR3 region: CAISEGTGGPPLHF. The CDR3 nucleotides read TGTGCCATCAGTGAGGGGACAGGGGGCCCACCCCTCCACTTT.